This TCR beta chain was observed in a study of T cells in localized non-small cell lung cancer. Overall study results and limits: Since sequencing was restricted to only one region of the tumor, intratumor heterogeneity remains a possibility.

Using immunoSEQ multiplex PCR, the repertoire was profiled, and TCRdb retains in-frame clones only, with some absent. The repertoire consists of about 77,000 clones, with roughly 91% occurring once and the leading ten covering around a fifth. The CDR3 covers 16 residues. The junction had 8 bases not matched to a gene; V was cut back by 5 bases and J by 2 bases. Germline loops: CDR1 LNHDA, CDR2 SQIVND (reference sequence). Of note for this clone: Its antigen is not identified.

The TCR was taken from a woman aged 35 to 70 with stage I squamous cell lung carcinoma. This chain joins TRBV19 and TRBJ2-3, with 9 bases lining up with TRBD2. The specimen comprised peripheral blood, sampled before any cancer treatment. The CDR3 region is CASSPGAGGTTDTQYF. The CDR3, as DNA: TGTGCCAGTAGTCCCGGGGCGGGGGGGACCACAGATACGCAGTATTTT.